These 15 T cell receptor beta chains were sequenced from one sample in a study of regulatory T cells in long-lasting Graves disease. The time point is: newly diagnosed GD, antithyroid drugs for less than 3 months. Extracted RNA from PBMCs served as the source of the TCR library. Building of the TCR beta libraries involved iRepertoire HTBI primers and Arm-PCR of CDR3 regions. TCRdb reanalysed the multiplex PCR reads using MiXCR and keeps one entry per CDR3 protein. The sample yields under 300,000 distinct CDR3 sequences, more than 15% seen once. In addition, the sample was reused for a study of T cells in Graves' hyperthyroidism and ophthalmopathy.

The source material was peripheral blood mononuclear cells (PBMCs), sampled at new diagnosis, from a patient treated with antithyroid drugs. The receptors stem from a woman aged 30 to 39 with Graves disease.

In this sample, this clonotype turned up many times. The CDR3 nucleotides are TGTGCCAGCAGCCACATCGGGGATTCCTCCTATAATTCACCCCTCCACTTT. This encodes CASSHIGDSSYNSPLHF. The chain is built from TRBV7-9 and TRBJ1-6; D is uncertain. The ends were cut back, 5 bases at V and 0 bases at J, with 14 bases in the middle. The length of the CDR3 is 17 residues. The germline V gene encodes CDR1 SEHNR and CDR2 FQNEAQ (reference sequence).

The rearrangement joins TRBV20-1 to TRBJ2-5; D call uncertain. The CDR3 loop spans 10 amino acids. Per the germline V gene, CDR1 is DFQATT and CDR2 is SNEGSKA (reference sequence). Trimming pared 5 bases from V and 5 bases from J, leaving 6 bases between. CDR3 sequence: CSAPNETQYF. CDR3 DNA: TGCAGTGCTCCTAACGAGACCCAGTACTTC.

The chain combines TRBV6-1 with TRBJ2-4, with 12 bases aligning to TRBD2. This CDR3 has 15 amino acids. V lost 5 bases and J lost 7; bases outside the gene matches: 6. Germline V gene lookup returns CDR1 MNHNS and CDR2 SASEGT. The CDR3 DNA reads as TGTGCCAGCAGTACCCGACTAGCGGGGGTCAACATTCAGTACTTC. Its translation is CASSTRLAGVNIQYF.

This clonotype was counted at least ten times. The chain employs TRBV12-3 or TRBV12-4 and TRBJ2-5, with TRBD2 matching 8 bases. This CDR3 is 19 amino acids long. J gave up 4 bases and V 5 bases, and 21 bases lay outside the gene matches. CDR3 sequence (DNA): TGTGCCAGCAGTGCCCACCCGGGGGGGCGGGACCTGCCTGCAGAGACCCAGTACTTC. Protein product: CASSAHPGGRDLPAETQYF.

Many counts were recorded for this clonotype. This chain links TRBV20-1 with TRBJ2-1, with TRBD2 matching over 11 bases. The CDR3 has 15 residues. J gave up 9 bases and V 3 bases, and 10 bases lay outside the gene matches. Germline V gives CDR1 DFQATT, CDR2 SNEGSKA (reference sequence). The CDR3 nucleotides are TGCAGTGCTAGCTTAGCGGGAGGGCCCTCCGGTGAGCAGTTCTTC. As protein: CSASLAGGPSGEQFF.

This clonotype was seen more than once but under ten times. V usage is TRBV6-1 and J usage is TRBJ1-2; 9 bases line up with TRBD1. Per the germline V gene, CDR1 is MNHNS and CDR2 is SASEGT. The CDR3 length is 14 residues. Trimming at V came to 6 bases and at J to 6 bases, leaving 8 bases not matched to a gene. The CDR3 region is CASRKGTGRDGYTF. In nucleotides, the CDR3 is TGTGCCAGCAGGAAAGGGACAGGGAGGGATGGCTACACCTTC.

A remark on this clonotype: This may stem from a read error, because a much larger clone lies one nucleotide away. The CDR3 reads CAIARAGEATEAFF. The CDR3 DNA follows: TGTGCCATCGCCAGAGCAGGGGAGGCCACTGAAGCTTTCTTT. The chain combines TRBV10-3 with TRBJ1-1; tentatively, D is TRBD1 (6 bases). Germline CDR1 reads ENHRY; CDR2 reads SYGVKD. The CDR3 covers 14 residues. V lost 8 bases and J lost 4, with 17 bases in between.

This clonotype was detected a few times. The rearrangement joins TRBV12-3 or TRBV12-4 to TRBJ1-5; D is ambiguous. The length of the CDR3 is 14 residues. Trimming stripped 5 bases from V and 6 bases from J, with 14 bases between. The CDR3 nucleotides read TGTGCCAGCAGTCGGAACCAAGCGGGTCAGCCCCAGCATTTT. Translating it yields CASSRNQAGQPQHF.

DNA of the CDR3: TGCAGCGTGTCCCGGGGAAAAGCGTCCGGGGAGCTGTTTTTT. Its translation: CSVSRGKASGELFF. The rearrangement joins TRBV29-1 to TRBJ2-2, with a weak D call TRBD2 (5 bases). The germline V gene has CDR1 SQVTM and CDR2 ANQGSEA. V lost 6 bases and J 6 bases, leaving 17 bases between the germline ends. The CDR3 is made up of 14 amino acids.

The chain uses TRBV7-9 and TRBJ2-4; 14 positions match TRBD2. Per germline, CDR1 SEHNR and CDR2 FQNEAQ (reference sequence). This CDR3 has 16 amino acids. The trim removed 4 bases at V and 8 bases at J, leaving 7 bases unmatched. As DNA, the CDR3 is TGTGCCAGCAGCTACGCGGGACTAGCGGGAGAGCACATTCAGTACTTC. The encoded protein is CASSYAGLAGEHIQYF.

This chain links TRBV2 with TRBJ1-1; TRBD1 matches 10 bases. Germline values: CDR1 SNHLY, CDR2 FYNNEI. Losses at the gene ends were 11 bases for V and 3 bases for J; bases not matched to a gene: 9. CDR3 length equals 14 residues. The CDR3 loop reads CAGDRGLWDTEAFF. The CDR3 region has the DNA TGTGCCGGCGACAGGGGGCTCTGGGACACTGAAGCTTTCTTT.

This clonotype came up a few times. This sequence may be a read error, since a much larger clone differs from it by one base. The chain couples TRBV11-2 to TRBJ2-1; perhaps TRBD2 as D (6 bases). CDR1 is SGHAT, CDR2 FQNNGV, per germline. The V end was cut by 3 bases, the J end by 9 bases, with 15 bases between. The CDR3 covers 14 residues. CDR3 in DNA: TGTGCCAGCAGCTTTGCTCGGGAGTTAGGTGAGCAGTTCTTC. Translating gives CASSFARELGEQFF.

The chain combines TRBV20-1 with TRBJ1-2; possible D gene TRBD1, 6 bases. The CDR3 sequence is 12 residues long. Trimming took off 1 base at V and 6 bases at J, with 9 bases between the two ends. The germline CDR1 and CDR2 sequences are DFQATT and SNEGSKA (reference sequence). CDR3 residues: CSARGAGDGYTF. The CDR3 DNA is TGCAGTGCTAGAGGGGCAGGGGATGGCTACACCTTC.

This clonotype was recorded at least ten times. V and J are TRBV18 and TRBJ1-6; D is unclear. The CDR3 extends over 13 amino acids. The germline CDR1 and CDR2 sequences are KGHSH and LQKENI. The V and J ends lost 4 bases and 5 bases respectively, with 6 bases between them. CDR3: CASSRVDNSPLHF. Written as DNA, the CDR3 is TGTGCCAGCTCACGCGTCGATAATTCACCCCTCCACTTT.

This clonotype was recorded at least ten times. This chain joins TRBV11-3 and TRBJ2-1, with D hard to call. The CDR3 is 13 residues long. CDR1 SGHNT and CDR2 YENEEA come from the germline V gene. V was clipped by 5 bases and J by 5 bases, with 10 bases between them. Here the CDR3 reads CASSQNRNNEQFF. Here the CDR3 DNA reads TGTGCCAGCAGCCAAAACAGAAACAATGAGCAGTTCTTC.